The clone carrying this T cell receptor (beta chain) has only a few counts. Its target is not known. Germline CDR1 is LGHDT and CDR2 is YNNKEL (reference sequence). The V gene end was trimmed by 3 bases and the J gene end by 5 bases; junction bases not matched to a gene: 17. This CDR3 has 19 amino acids. As to treatment: skin biopsy from PPD injection site in Mantoux-positive individual. TCR cDNA received a 3' ligated oligonucleotide that carried a UMI. Individuals with a positive Mantoux test gave biopsies from PPD-injected skin. Input was roughly 1 to 1000 ng of DNase-treated total RNA without cell sorting. The SP2 primer and nested alpha and beta constant region primers amplified ligated cDNA in four rounds. TCRdb reprocessed the UMI-ligation and nested PCR reads with MiXCR, giving one entry per CDR3 protein. The sample holds tens of thousands of distinct CDR3 sequences, 9.5% to 11% seen once. The sample originates from a study of naive and memory T cell subsets. The study's findings and limits: Reportedly, tuberculin skin test sites gave far more TCRs than other biopsies.

The TCR sequence derives from an adult in good health. The source material was skin, sampled from a tuberculin skin test site. The rearrangement links TRBV3-1 to TRBJ2-2; 8 bases match TRBD1. This CDR3 reads CASSHWVLGQGWRTGELFF. Here the CDR3 DNA reads TGTGCCAGCAGCCATTGGGTCCTCGGACAGGGTTGGAGAACCGGGGAGCTGTTTTTT.